A selection of T cell receptor beta chains follows, all from one sample in a study of blood T cell repertoires in COVID-19. The assay was immunoSEQ multiplex PCR, and TCRdb's table has in-frame clones only and misses some. The sample carries 150,000 or so clones, 76% recorded once. The specimen sequenced was peripheral blood. These receptors all stem from a woman of 80 years or more with active or convalescent COVID-19. The CDR3 runs from the conserved cysteine through the conserved F or W. D genes are given only for firm matches. Only part of the rows carry a size: once, few, many, or a class if the clone is expanded.

V gene,D gene,clone size,J gene,CDR3 protein,CDR3 DNA
TRBV27,NA,NA,TRBJ2-1,CASSSLRIGGNEQFF,TGTGCCAGCAGTTCCCTCCGGATCGGGGGCAATGAGCAGTTCTTC
TRBV10-3,NA,NA,TRBJ2-1,CAIRRLVGDDEQFF,TGTGCCATCAGGAGGCTAGTCGGCGATGATGAGCAGTTCTTC
TRBV5-1,NA,NA,TRBJ2-7,CASSPRQGYEQYF,TGCGCCAGCAGCCCCCGTCAGGGCTACGAGCAGTACTTC
TRBV2,NA,NA,TRBJ2-4,CASSEAGGFLLAKNIQYF,TGTGCCAGCAGTGAAGCAGGCGGGTTCCTATTAGCCAAAAACATTCAGTACTTC
TRBV6-2/TRBV6-3,NA,NA,TRBJ1-2,CASSFPLDNPNYGYTF,TGTGCCAGCAGCTTCCCCCTGGACAACCCTAACTATGGCTACACCTTC
TRBV4-2,TRBD2,NA,TRBJ2-1,CASSQRPVESGETYNEQFF,TGTGCCAGCAGCCAGAGACCAGTAGAAAGCGGGGAAACCTACAATGAGCAGTTCTTC
TRBV11-3,TRBD1,NA,TRBJ2-3,CASSIGQGMTDTQYF,TGTGCCAGCAGCATCGGACAGGGAATGACAGATACGCAGTATTTT
TRBV3-1/TRBV3-2,NA,once,TRBJ2-1,CASSRRTLNNEQFF,TGTGCCAGCAGCCGAAGGACTCTCAACAATGAGCAGTTCTTC
TRBV30,NA,NA,TRBJ1-4,CARGISGDGKLFF,TGTGCCCGGGGAATTTCAGGTGATGGGAAACTGTTTTTT
TRBV5-1,NA,NA,TRBJ2-3,CASSFNTDTQYF,TGCGCCAGCAGCTTTAACACAGATACGCAGTATTTT
TRBV3-1/TRBV3-2,TRBD1,NA,TRBJ1-5,CASSPGTGGNQPQHF,TGTGCCAGCAGCCCTGGGACAGGGGGAAATCAGCCCCAGCATTTT
TRBV27,NA,NA,TRBJ1-6,CASSFRQPGDSPLHF,TGTGCCAGCAGTTTCCGACAACCCGGCGATTCACCCCTCCACTTT
TRBV19,TRBD1,NA,TRBJ1-1,CASSGLVGTGLTEAFF,TGTGCCAGTAGTGGACTTGTAGGGACAGGGTTGACTGAAGCTTTCTTT
TRBV4-3,TRBD1,few,TRBJ2-2,CASSQHPGQADRNTGELFF,TGCGCCAGCAGCCAACATCCGGGACAGGCCGACCGGAACACCGGGGAGCTGTTTTTT
TRBV15,NA,NA,TRBJ2-7,CATSRQNRYEQYF,TGTGCCACCAGCAGACAGAATCGCTACGAGCAGTACTTC
TRBV5-1,NA,NA,TRBJ1-1,CASSITGVTEAFF,TGCGCCAGCAGCATTACAGGCGTCACTGAAGCTTTCTTT
TRBV7-6,TRBD1,NA,TRBJ1-3,CASSLYPGQESSGNTIYF,TGTGCCAGCAGCTTATATCCGGGACAGGAGAGCTCTGGAAACACCATATATTTT
TRBV12-3/TRBV12-4,NA,few,TRBJ1-5,CASQTSSNQPQHF,TGTGCCAGCCAGACATCTAGCAATCAGCCCCAGCATTTT
TRBV7-2,TRBD1,NA,TRBJ2-7,CASSPRTGGSYEQYF,TGTGCCAGCAGCCCCCGGACAGGGGGTTCCTACGAGCAGTACTTC
TRBV19,NA,few,TRBJ1-5,CANEELSQPQHF,TGTGCCAACGAGGAACTTAGTCAGCCCCAGCATTTT
TRBV19,TRBD1,NA,TRBJ1-2,CASSTLPGQGGDYGYTF,TGTGCCAGTAGTACCTTACCAGGACAGGGGGGCGACTATGGCTACACCTTC
TRBV4-1,NA,NA,TRBJ1-4,CASSQETGEKLFF,TGCGCCAGCAGCCAAGAGACTGGTGAAAAACTGTTTTTT
TRBV10-1,TRBD1,NA,TRBJ2-2,CASSVAGTGLGAGELFF,TGCGCCAGCAGTGTCGCCGGGACAGGGTTAGGGGCCGGGGAGCTGTTTTTT
TRBV4-2,NA,once,TRBJ1-1,CASSQVANTEAFF,TGTGCCAGCAGCCAAGTGGCGAACACTGAAGCTTTCTTT
TRBV5-1,NA,NA,TRBJ2-5,CASSLAATRGTQYF,TGCGCCAGCAGCTTGGCCGCGACTAGGGGTACCCAGTACTTC
TRBV7-8,TRBD1,few,TRBJ1-6,CASSRETGNSPLHF,TGTGCCAGCAGCCGGGAGACAGGGAATTCACCCCTCCACTTT
TRBV30,NA,few,TRBJ2-7,CAWSASRDNEQYF,TGTGCCTGGTCGGCGTCACGGGACAACGAGCAGTACTTC
TRBV4-2,TRBD2,NA,TRBJ2-2,CASSQDGSSGGAKTGELFF,TGTGCCAGCAGCCAAGATGGGAGTAGCGGGGGGGCCAAGACCGGGGAGCTGTTTTTT
TRBV20-1,NA,NA,TRBJ2-3,CSASWGGASYPDTQYF,TGCAGTGCTAGTTGGGGGGGGGCTTCTTACCCAGATACGCAGTATTTT
TRBV5-1,TRBD1,few,TRBJ1-1,CASRHPGTGGMNTEAFF,TGCGCCAGCAGGCACCCCGGGACAGGTGGGATGAACACTGAAGCTTTCTTT
TRBV19,TRBD1,NA,TRBJ1-5,CASRPRDRGANQPQHF,TGTGCCAGTAGACCCCGGGACAGGGGAGCCAATCAGCCCCAGCATTTT
TRBV2,TRBD1,few,TRBJ1-3,CASSAGGAGNTIYF,TGTGCCAGCAGTGCAGGGGGCGCCGGAAACACCATATATTTT
TRBV7-3,TRBD1,NA,TRBJ1-2,CASSLGGQGYGYTF,TGTGCCAGCAGCCTAGGGGGACAGGGGTATGGCTACACCTTC
TRBV20-1,NA,NA,TRBJ1-5,CSASSGNRRALHQPQHF,TGCAGTGCTAGTAGTGGAAATCGCAGGGCTCTTCACCAGCCCCAGCATTTT
TRBV6-1,TRBD2,NA,TRBJ2-1,CASSEAISGGTYNEQFF,TGTGCCAGCAGTGAAGCGATAAGCGGGGGGACCTACAATGAGCAGTTCTTC
TRBV21-1,NA,NA,TRBJ1-2,CASSRSGVTCYTF,TGTGCCAGCAGCAGATCAGGGGTCACTTGCTACACCTTC
TRBV7-9,NA,NA,TRBJ2-1,CASSPEGIEQFF,TGTGCCAGCAGCCCAGAGGGTATTGAGCAGTTCTTC
TRBV7-3,NA,once,TRBJ2-5,CASSLIPGGRQETQYF,TGTGCCAGCAGCTTAATCCCCGGGGGGCGGCAAGAGACCCAGTACTTC
TRBV28,TRBD1,few,TRBJ1-1,CASSFAGTGVAEAFF,TGTGCCAGCAGTTTTGCCGGGACAGGGGTGGCTGAAGCTTTCTTT
TRBV7-2,NA,NA,TRBJ1-1,CASSLGGRLGRAFF,TGTGCCAGCAGCTTAGGAGGGAGGCTCGGGAGAGCTTTCTTT
TRBV2,NA,NA,TRBJ2-3,CASSEWGRGPDTQYF,TGTGCCAGCAGTGAATGGGGCAGGGGTCCAGATACGCAGTATTTT
TRBV9,NA,NA,TRBJ2-2,CASSPRIGGSRNTGELFF,TGTGCCAGCAGCCCGAGAATTGGGGGGTCGAGGAACACCGGGGAGCTGTTTTTT
TRBV7-6,TRBD2,few,TRBJ2-1,CASSPPSGGSYNEQFF,TGTGCCAGCAGCCCCCCCAGCGGGGGGTCCTACAATGAGCAGTTCTTC
TRBV19,TRBD1,NA,TRBJ1-1,CASGDRQGAAEAFF,TGTGCCAGTGGGGACAGACAGGGGGCGGCTGAAGCTTTCTTT
TRBV7-9,TRBD1,NA,TRBJ1-6,CASSLGTGGSPLHF,TGTGCCAGCAGCTTAGGAACAGGGGGTTCACCCCTCCACTTT
TRBV28,NA,once,TRBJ1-2,CASSLGGTYGYTF,TGTGCCAGCAGTTTAGGAGGAACTTACGGCTACACCTTC
TRBV7-3,TRBD1,NA,TRBJ1-1,CASSSQRQGRDTEAFF,TGTGCCAGCAGCTCCCAACGACAGGGTAGGGACACTGAAGCTTTCTTT
TRBV18,TRBD1,few,TRBJ2-2,CASSLIQGAFGLNTGELFF,TGTGCCAGCTCACTTATACAGGGGGCTTTTGGATTGAACACCGGGGAGCTGTTTTTT
TRBV7-9,TRBD1,NA,TRBJ1-5,CASSLGTGAYNQPQHF,TGTGCCAGCAGCTTAGGAACAGGGGCCTACAATCAGCCCCAGCATTTT
TRBV24-1,NA,NA,TRBJ1-2,CATSDFPTVSGYTF,TGTGCCACCAGTGACTTCCCGACAGTTTCTGGCTACACCTTC
TRBV6-5,NA,NA,TRBJ2-3,CASGLFYLADTQYF,TGTGCCAGCGGTCTATTCTACCTGGCAGATACGCAGTATTTT
TRBV21-1,NA,NA,TRBJ1-5,CASSKAGQGEKPQHF,TGTGCCAGCAGCAAAGCGGGCCAGGGCGAGAAGCCCCAGCATTTT
TRBV10-3,TRBD1,NA,TRBJ2-1,CAISALKPDRGLSGEQFF,TGTGCCATCAGTGCACTAAAACCGGACAGGGGATTATCGGGTGAGCAGTTCTTC
TRBV7-9,TRBD1,few,TRBJ1-2,CASSVAIQGYDTF,TGTGCCAGCAGCGTAGCTATACAGGGGTATGACACCTTC
TRBV5-8,TRBD1,few,TRBJ2-3,CASSPGQKTSTDTQYF,TGTGCCAGCAGTCCGGGACAGAAAACTAGCACAGATACGCAGTATTTT